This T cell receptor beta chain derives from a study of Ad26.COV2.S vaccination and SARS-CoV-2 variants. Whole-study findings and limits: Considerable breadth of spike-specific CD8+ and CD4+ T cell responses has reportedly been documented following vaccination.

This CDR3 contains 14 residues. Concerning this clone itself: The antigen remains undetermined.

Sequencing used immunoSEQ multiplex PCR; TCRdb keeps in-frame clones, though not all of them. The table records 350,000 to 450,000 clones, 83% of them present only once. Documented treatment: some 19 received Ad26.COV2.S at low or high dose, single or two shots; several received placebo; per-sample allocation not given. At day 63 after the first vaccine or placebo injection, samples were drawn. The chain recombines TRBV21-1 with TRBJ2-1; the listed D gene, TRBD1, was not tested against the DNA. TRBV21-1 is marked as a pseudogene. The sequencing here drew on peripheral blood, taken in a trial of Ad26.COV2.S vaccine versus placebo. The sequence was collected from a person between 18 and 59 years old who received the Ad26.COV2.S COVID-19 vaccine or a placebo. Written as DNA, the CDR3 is TGTGCCAGCTCAAACGAAGGGGTTTGGAATGAGCAGTTCTTC. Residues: CASSNEGVWNEQFF.